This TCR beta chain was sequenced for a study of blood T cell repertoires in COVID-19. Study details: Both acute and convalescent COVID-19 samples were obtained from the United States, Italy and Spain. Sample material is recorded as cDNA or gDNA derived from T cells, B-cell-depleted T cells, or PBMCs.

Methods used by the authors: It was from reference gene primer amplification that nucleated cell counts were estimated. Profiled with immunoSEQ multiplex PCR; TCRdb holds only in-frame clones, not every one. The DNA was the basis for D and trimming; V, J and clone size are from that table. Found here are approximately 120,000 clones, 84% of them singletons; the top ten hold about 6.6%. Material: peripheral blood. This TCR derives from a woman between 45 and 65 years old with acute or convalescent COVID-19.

The CDR3 sequence is CASSPEATRGYTF. CDR3 DNA: TGTGCCAGCAGCCCCGAAGCGACCCGCGGCTACACCTTC. V is TRBV6-5 and J is TRBJ1-2, with D unclear. The CDR3 extends over 13 amino acids. V lost 6 bases and J 8 bases, leaving 16 bases between the germline ends. Germline values: CDR1 MNHEY, CDR2 SVGAGI.